The 9 T cell receptor beta chains listed next were all sequenced from one sample in a study of type 1 regulatory T cells. TCRdb re-called the reads with MiXCR, one entry per CDR3 protein. The data show some 89,000 distinct CDR3 sequences, 30% to 35% seen once. The sample consisted of CD4+ T cells, either the whole sample or a sorted fraction (not recorded which). The receptors come from a human donor in good health.

The rearrangement uses TRBV19 and TRBJ2-1; D unclear. From germline, CDR1 is LNHDA and CDR2 SQIVND (reference sequence). The CDR3 consists of 13 residues. Trimming stripped 3 bases from V and 4 bases from J, with 7 bases between. CDR3 residues: CASSIASYNEQFF. CDR3 coding DNA: TGTGCCAGTAGTATTGCCAGTTACAATGAGCAGTTCTTC.

This clonotype was detected only a few times. The chain combines TRBV19 with TRBJ2-7, with 10 bases that match TRBD2. Trimming cost V 1 base and J 2 bases; bases outside gene matches: 11. The germline gives CDR1 LNHDA, CDR2 SQIVND (reference sequence). This CDR3 comprises 18 residues. CDR3 nucleotides: TGTGCCAGTAGTATAGTCCCTGTAACTAGCGGGATCGCCTACGAGCAGTACTTC. It is translated as CASSIVPVTSGIAYEQYF. Drawing the rest from reference TRBV19 and TRBJ2-7, the complete variable domain is DGGITQSPKYLFRKEGQNVTLSCEQNLNHDAMYWYRQDPGQGLRLIYYSQIVNDFQKGDIAEGYSVSREKKESFPLTVTSAQKNPTAFYLCASSIVPVTSGIAYEQYFGPGTRLTVT.

The rearrangement joins TRBV24-1 to TRBJ2-3; 9 bases are a match to TRBD1. Trimming cost V 3 bases and J 0 bases; bases outside gene matches: 12. The germline gives CDR1 KGHDR, CDR2 SFDVKD. The length of the CDR3 is 19 residues. DNA for the CDR3: TGTGCCACCAGTGATGAGCCGGGGACAGGGACTCCTAGCACAGATACGCAGTATTTT. Translating gives CATSDEPGTGTPSTDTQYF.

This clonotype turned up a few times. The chain employs TRBV7-2 and TRBJ2-7; TRBD1 matches at 9 bases. The CDR3 loop spans 14 amino acids. The germline V gene encodes CDR1 SGHTA and CDR2 FQGNSA. The J segment lost 7 bases and the V segment lost 5 bases, leaving 9 bases of the junction unmatched. CDR3 coding DNA: TGTGCCAGCAGCCGGGGACAGGGCCTCTTGGAGCAGTACTTC. Protein sequence: CASSRGQGLLEQYF.

There are a few counts of this clonotype. Here the CDR3 reads CSARPDRDNGYTF. The CDR3, as DNA: TGCAGTGCCAGGCCGGACAGGGATAATGGCTACACCTTC. The rearrangement uses TRBV20-1 and TRBJ1-2; 8 bases line up with TRBD1. Germline V gives CDR1 DFQATT, CDR2 SNEGSKA (reference sequence). Trimming cost V 6 bases and J 6 bases; bases outside gene matches: 9. The CDR3 length is 13 residues.

The chain employs TRBV29-1 and TRBJ2-5; D remains unclear. This CDR3 has 12 amino acids. The germline V gene has CDR1 SQVTM and CDR2 ANQGSEA. Trimming removed 4 bases at V and 5 bases at J, with 11 bases between. This chain's CDR3 is CSVVIVAETQYF. CDR3 in DNA: TGCAGCGTTGTGATCGTTGCGGAGACCCAGTACTTC.

The J gene is TRBJ1-4, the V gene TRBV6-1; possible D gene TRBD1, 5 bases. The CDR3 consists of 16 residues. Trimming cost V 3 bases and J 8 bases, with 19 bases left between them. Germline CDR1 is MNHNS and CDR2 is SASEGT. CDR3 in amino acids: CASSDPRVGTEEKLFF. CDR3 nucleotide sequence: TGTGCCAGCAGTGACCCGAGGGTAGGGACCGAAGAAAAACTGTTTTTT.

This rearrangement joins TRBV4-3 to TRBJ2-3, with D unresolved. Germline lookup yields CDR1 LGHNA and CDR2 YSLEER. This CDR3 has 14 residues. Trimming removed 2 bases at V and 2 bases at J, with 8 bases between. The CDR3 DNA reads as TGCGCCAGCAGCCAAACCTTCTTCACAGATACGCAGTATTTT. Its protein is CASSQTFFTDTQYF.

This chain links TRBV3-1 with TRBJ1-6, with D unclear. The germline V gene has CDR1 LGHDT and CDR2 YNNKEL (reference sequence). Deletions cut 5 bases from V and 5 bases from J, with 7 bases between. This CDR3 comprises 13 residues. CDR3 in amino acids: CASSEVNNSPLHF. For the CDR3, the DNA is TGTGCCAGCAGCGAGGTCAATAATTCACCCCTCCACTTT. Combining the CDR3 with reference TRBV3-1 and TRBJ1-6 gives the whole variable domain DTAVSQTPKYLVTQMGNDKSIKCEQNLGHDTMYWYKQDSKKFLKIMFSYNNKELIINETVPNRFSPKSPDKAHLNLHINSLELGDSAVYFCASSEVNNSPLHFGNGTRLTVT.